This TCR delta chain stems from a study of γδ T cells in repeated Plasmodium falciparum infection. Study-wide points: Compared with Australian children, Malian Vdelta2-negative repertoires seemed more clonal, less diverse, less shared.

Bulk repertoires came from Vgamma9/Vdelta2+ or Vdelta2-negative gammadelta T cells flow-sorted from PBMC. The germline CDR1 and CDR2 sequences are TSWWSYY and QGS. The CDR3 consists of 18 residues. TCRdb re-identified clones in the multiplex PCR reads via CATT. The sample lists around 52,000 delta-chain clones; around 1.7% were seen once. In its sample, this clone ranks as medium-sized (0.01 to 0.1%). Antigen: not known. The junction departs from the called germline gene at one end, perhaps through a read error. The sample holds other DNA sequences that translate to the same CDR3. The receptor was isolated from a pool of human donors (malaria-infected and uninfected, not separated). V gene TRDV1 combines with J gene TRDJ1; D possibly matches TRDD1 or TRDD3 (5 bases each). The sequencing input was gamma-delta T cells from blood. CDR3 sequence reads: CAIGEIAQVVPHTDKLIF. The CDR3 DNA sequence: TGTGCTATTGGGGAAATTGCTCAAGTCGTCCCCCACACCGATAAACTCATCTTT.